Listed here are 31 T cell receptor beta chains from one sample, sequenced in a study of T cell responses to AZD1222 COVID-19 vaccine (dated by TCRdb to the early 2020s). The time point tag for this specimen amounts to: baseline before first vaccination. The protocol used for the library was the immunoSEQ multiplex PCR assay. TCRdb provides this immuneACCESS table in a form limited to in-frame rearrangements. Some clones are lacking; in checked studies, under half of them reflect an unresolved V gene, and why the rest are absent is not known. The sample includes more than 60,000 clones, with more than 85% observed a single time. About 18% of the sample rests with the top ten. The sequencing used peripheral blood, collected on day 0 of AZD1222 vaccination. The receptors stem from an adult in good health.

V is TRBV3-1 (or the pseudogene TRBV3-2) and J is TRBJ1-3, with a possible D match to TRBD1 (5 bases). Trimming stripped 4 bases from V and 4 bases from J, with 14 bases between. The length of the CDR3 is 15 residues. Germline lookup yields CDR1 LGHDT and CDR2 YNNKEL (reference sequence). The CDR3 region is CASSLDKAAGNTIYF. The CDR3 nucleotides are TGTGCCAGCAGCCTGGACAAGGCAGCGGGAAACACCATATATTTT.

For this clone: This sample includes further DNA sequences coding for the same CDR3. The rearrangement links TRBV28 to TRBJ2-3; the match to TRBD2 covers 12 bases. The CDR3 extends over 16 amino acids. Germline assignment: CDR1 MDHEN and CDR2 SYDVKM. Trimming cost V 2 bases and J 6 bases; bases outside gene matches: 6. CDR3 loop: CASSLPSGRAVDTQYF. CDR3 nucleotide sequence: TGTGCCAGCAGTTTACCTAGCGGGAGGGCCGTCGATACGCAGTATTTT.

This clone was counted once. J is TRBJ2-1 and V is TRBV5-1; no clear D gene. Germline V gene sequence: CDR1 SGHRS, CDR2 YFSETQ. Trimming pared 0 bases from V and 7 bases from J, leaving 14 bases between. CDR3 length: 15 residues. Here the CDR3 DNA reads TGCGCCAGCAGCTTGGCCTTTGGGGTTGGGAATGAGCAGTTCTTC. The encoded protein is CASSLAFGVGNEQFF.

In this sample, this clone turned up once. The chain links TRBV19 to TRBJ1-2, with 9 bases that match TRBD1. Germline V gives CDR1 LNHDA, CDR2 SQIVND (reference sequence). The CDR3 is 15 residues long. J gave up 2 bases and V 6 bases, and 7 bases lay outside the gene matches. The CDR3 DNA is TGTGCCAGTAGGGACGACAGGGGGAAGAACTATGGCTACACCTTC. Translation: CASRDDRGKNYGYTF.

The count of this clone is one. This rearrangement joins TRBV11-3 to TRBJ1-1, with D uncertain. The V and J ends lost 0 bases and 1 base respectively, with 9 bases between them. CDR3 size: 15 residues. Germline assignment: CDR1 SGHNT and CDR2 YENEEA. This chain's CDR3 is CASSLDPSRNTEAFF. DNA for the CDR3: TGTGCCAGCAGCTTAGACCCTTCGAGGAACACTGAAGCTTTCTTT.

This clone has just one count. The CDR3 region is CVGGGDGGYTF. CDR3 DNA: TGTGTGGGTGGGGGCGACGGGGGCTACACCTTC. The chain links TRBV7-8 to TRBJ1-2; TRBD1 is a possible D gene (6 bases). The germline V gene has CDR1 SGHVS and CDR2 FQNEAQ. This CDR3 has 11 residues.

The CDR3 loop is CASSPRTSGDTGELFF. CDR3 nucleotides: TGTGCCAGCAGCCCTAGGACTAGCGGGGACACCGGGGAGCTGTTTTTT. The gene calls are TRBV11-3 and TRBJ2-2; TRBD2 matches at 12 bases. CDR1 and CDR2 from the germline V gene are SGHNT and YENEEA. Losses at the gene ends were 5 bases for V and 3 bases for J; bases not matched to a gene: 4. This CDR3 spans 16 amino acids. Based on the CDR3 plus reference TRBV11-3 and TRBJ2-2, the full variable domain is EAGVVQSPRYKIIEKKQPVAFWCNPISGHNTLYWYLQNLGQGPELLIRYENEEAVDDSQLPKDRFSAERLKGVDSTLKIQPAELGDSAVYLCASSPRTSGDTGELFFGEGSRLTVL.

The V gene is TRBV4-2, the J gene TRBJ2-1; 7 bases are shared with TRBD1. V shed 3 bases and J 10 bases; nucleotides not matched to a gene: 12. Germline lookup yields CDR1 LGHNA and CDR2 YNFKEQ. This CDR3 region has 15 residues. CDR3 amino acids: CASSQVWGSTGEQFF. As DNA, the CDR3 is TGTGCCAGCAGCCAGGTTTGGGGGTCGACAGGGGAGCAGTTCTTC.

The V and J genes are TRBV5-6 and TRBJ1-5; D is undetermined. This CDR3 is built from 14 residues. Germline loops: CDR1 SGHDT, CDR2 YYEEEE. Trimming took off 4 bases at V and 4 bases at J, with 12 bases between the two ends. CDR3 in DNA: TGTGCCAGCAGCCCGGACCCTACTAATCAGCCCCAGCATTTT. Its protein product is CASSPDPTNQPQHF.

This clone was observed a few times. The rearrangement joins TRBV28 to TRBJ1-2, with D possibly matching TRBD1 (6 bases). V lost 3 bases, J lost 5 bases, and 16 bases lay in between. Germline V gene lookup returns CDR1 MDHEN and CDR2 SYDVKM. This CDR3 has 15 amino acids. CDR3 DNA sequence: TGTGCCAGCAGTTTGCCTATGGGACACCCTTATGGCTACACCTTC. Its translation is CASSLPMGHPYGYTF.

V usage is TRBV6-5 and J usage is TRBJ1-1, with D hard to call. Germline loops: CDR1 MNHEY, CDR2 SVGAGI. Deletions cut 0 bases from V and 0 bases from J, with 8 bases between. The CDR3 has 15 residues. CDR3 coding DNA: TGTGCCAGCAGTTACTCAGCGGAGATGAACACTGAAGCTTTCTTT. The encoded protein is CASSYSAEMNTEAFF.

The V gene is TRBV19, the J gene TRBJ1-3, with D possibly TRBD1 on 5 matching bases. This CDR3 contains 14 residues. The ends were cut back, 6 bases at V and 0 bases at J, with 9 bases in the middle. Germline assignment: CDR1 LNHDA and CDR2 SQIVND (reference sequence). The CDR3 DNA follows: TGTGCCAGTAGAACAGGAAGCTCTGGAAACACCATATATTTT. This codes for CASRTGSSGNTIYF.

V usage is TRBV30 and J usage is TRBJ1-2, with a weak D call TRBD1 (6 bases). V was pared by 5 bases and J by 2 bases, with 12 bases between. CDR1 GTSNPN and CDR2 SVGIG come from the germline V gene (reference sequence). This CDR3 region has 13 residues. This chain's CDR3 is CAWQAGANYGYTF. In DNA form, the CDR3 reads TGTGCCTGGCAGGCAGGGGCCAACTATGGCTACACCTTC.

This clone was observed a handful of times. The chain employs TRBV4-2 and TRBJ2-7; D is undetermined. V lost 0 bases to trimming and J lost 3 bases, with 9 bases between them. The CDR3 is 14 amino acids. Germline CDR1 reads LGHNA; CDR2 reads YNFKEQ. The CDR3 loop reads CASSQEVQGYEQYF. The DNA for the CDR3 is TGTGCCAGCAGCCAAGAAGTTCAAGGCTACGAGCAGTACTTC.

This chain connects TRBV27 to TRBJ2-7, with D maybe TRBD2 (5 bases). CDR1 is MNHEY, CDR2 SMNVEV, per germline (reference sequence). The CDR3 runs to 12 residues. Trimming took 5 bases from V and 6 from J, leaving 11 bases between them. The CDR3 loop is CASSGRTGEQYF. CDR3 DNA: TGTGCCAGCAGTGGACGGACTGGCGAGCAGTACTTC.

V and J are TRBV6-5 and TRBJ2-7; possible D gene TRBD1, 5 bases. V was pared by 0 bases and J by 2 bases, with 11 bases between. CDR1 is MNHEY, CDR2 SVGAGI, per germline. The CDR3 is 15 amino acids. The CDR3 bases are TGTGCCAGCAGTTACTCATCCGCAGGGACCTACGAGCAGTACTTC. Amino acid sequence: CASSYSSAGTYEQYF.

The rearrangement uses TRBV9 and TRBJ2-1; perhaps D is TRBD1 or TRBD2 (5 bases each). The V gene's germline CDR1 is SGDLS and CDR2 YYNGEE. The CDR3 spans 19 residues. V was cut by 4 bases and J by 4 bases, with 27 bases left in between. The CDR3 loop is CASSPSGTRFPAPYNEQFF. The CDR3, as DNA: TGTGCCAGCAGCCCTAGTGGGACCCGGTTTCCCGCCCCATACAATGAGCAGTTCTTC.

V gene TRBV7-9 combines with J gene TRBJ1-5; possible D gene TRBD1, 5 bases. Deletions cut 5 bases from V and 1 base from J, with 12 bases between. Germline V gene lookup returns CDR1 SEHNR and CDR2 FQNEAQ (reference sequence). The CDR3 runs 15 residues. CDR3 in amino acids: CASSPDSDSNQPQHF. CDR3 bases: TGTGCCAGCAGCCCCGACAGTGACAGCAATCAGCCCCAGCATTTT. Full variable domain (outside the CDR3, taken from reference TRBV7-9 and TRBJ1-5): DTGVSQNPRHKITKRGQNVTFRCDPISEHNRLYWYRQTLGQGPEFLTYFQNEAQLEKSRLLSDRFSAERPKGSFSTLEIQRTEQGDSAMYLCASSPDSDSNQPQHFGDGTRLSIL.

The chain carries TRBV7-9 and TRBJ2-5; the match to TRBD1 covers 8 bases. V shed 5 bases and J 2 bases; nucleotides not matched to a gene: 7. Germline CDR1 reads SEHNR; CDR2 reads FQNEAQ (reference sequence). CDR3 size: 15 residues. CDR3 residues: CASSRIQGVQETQYF. The CDR3 coding sequence is TGTGCCAGCAGCCGAATACAGGGGGTTCAAGAGACCCAGTACTTC. The entire variable domain, with the rest obtained from reference TRBV7-9 and TRBJ2-5, is as follows: DTGVSQNPRHKITKRGQNVTFRCDPISEHNRLYWYRQTLGQGPEFLTYFQNEAQLEKSRLLSDRFSAERPKGSFSTLEIQRTEQGDSAMYLCASSRIQGVQETQYFGPGTRLLVL.

V is TRBV5-4 and J is TRBJ2-7, with TRBD2 identical over 12 bases. V shed 4 bases, J shed 1 base, and the junction held 3 bases outside the gene matches. The germline CDR1 and CDR2 sequences are SGHNT and YYREEE (reference sequence). This CDR3 is built from 15 residues. The CDR3 nucleotides read TGTGCCAGCAGCCGGACTAGCGGGGCGTCCTACGAGCAGTACTTC. The encoded protein is CASSRTSGASYEQYF.

This rearrangement joins TRBV5-6 to TRBJ1-2; TRBD1 matches 7 bases. The length of the CDR3 is 13 residues. V lost 0 bases and J lost 14; bases outside the gene matches: 10. CDR1 is SGHDT and CDR2 is YYEEEE in the germline V gene. CDR3 in amino acids: CASSLGQGNWETF. The CDR3 nucleotides read TGTGCCAGCAGCTTGGGACAGGGTAATTGGGAGACCTTC.

The V gene is TRBV19, the J gene TRBJ1-1, with 7 nucleotides matching TRBD1. CDR1 is LNHDA and CDR2 is SQIVND in the germline V gene (reference sequence). The CDR3 is 16 amino acids. Unmatched junction bases numbered 13, after V lost 6 bases and J lost 3 bases. CDR3 DNA sequence: TGTGCCAGTAGATGGCCATCGACAGGGAGTGACACTGAAGCTTTCTTT. Its translation: CASRWPSTGSDTEAFF.

As regards this clone: The same CDR3 can be traced to other DNA sequences in this sample. The chain joins TRBV4-1 to TRBJ1-1, with a weak D call TRBD1 (5 bases). V was shortened by 4 bases and J by 1 base, with 16 bases between the two germline ends. This CDR3 contains 16 residues. CDR1 and CDR2 from the germline V gene are MGHRA and YSYEKL. The CDR3 region is CASSPLGTGPNTEAFF. Written as DNA, the CDR3 is TGCGCCAGCAGCCCTCTCGGGACCGGGCCGAACACTGAAGCTTTCTTT.

The rearrangement joins TRBV27 to TRBJ1-6, with 9 positions matching TRBD1. Trimming took 7 bases from V and 10 from J; bases not matched to a gene: 8. The CDR3 runs to 14 residues. CDR1 is MNHEY, CDR2 SMNVEV, per germline (reference sequence). The CDR3 loop is CASTWGQGGSPLHF. The CDR3 DNA is TGTGCCAGCACTTGGGGACAGGGTGGATCACCCCTCCACTTT.

The rearrangement uses TRBV4-1 and TRBJ1-1; 7 bases match TRBD1. Per the germline V gene, CDR1 is MGHRA and CDR2 is YSYEKL. This CDR3 has 13 residues. J was trimmed by 4 bases and V by 4 bases; bases with no gene match: 3. CDR3 sequence reads: CASSRRTGTEAFF. CDR3 nucleotide sequence: TGCGCCAGCAGCCGTAGGACAGGCACTGAAGCTTTCTTT.

The chain couples TRBV28 to TRBJ1-1; D is ambiguous. Trimming left V 2 bases short and J 0 bases short, with 7 bases between. Germline lookup yields CDR1 MDHEN and CDR2 SYDVKM. The CDR3 runs to 14 residues. The CDR3 DNA reads TGTGCCAGCAGTTTACACAGCATGAACACTGAAGCTTTCTTT. Translated, it gives CASSLHSMNTEAFF.

The genes are TRBV5-4 and TRBJ2-2; no reliable D call. The CDR3 runs to 16 residues. Germline V gene sequence: CDR1 SGHNT, CDR2 YYREEE (reference sequence). Deletions cut 0 bases from V and 2 bases from J, with 11 bases between. In DNA form, the CDR3 reads TGTGCCAGCAGCTTGGATCCAGCGATTAACACCGGGGAGCTGTTTTTT. As protein: CASSLDPAINTGELFF.

V and J are TRBV12-3 or TRBV12-4 and TRBJ1-2; tentative D call: TRBD1 (5 bases). The V gene lost 3 bases and the J gene lost 4 bases, with 9 bases spanning the gap. This CDR3 is 13 amino acids long. CDR3 sequence reads: CASSFEGTYGYTF. The CDR3 DNA follows: TGTGCCAGCAGTTTCGAGGGGACCTATGGCTACACCTTC.

The V call is TRBV12-3 or TRBV12-4, the J call TRBJ1-2, with 7 positions matching TRBD1. The V gene end was trimmed by 7 bases and the J gene end by 7 bases; junction bases not matched to a gene: 6. The CDR3 extends over 12 amino acids. This CDR3 reads CASNDRDGGYTF. The DNA for the CDR3 is TGTGCCAGCAACGACAGGGACGGTGGCTACACCTTC.

The gene calls are TRBV5-1 and TRBJ2-7; the match to TRBD2 covers 9 bases. V lost 6 bases, J lost 6 bases, and 10 bases stayed unmatched. The V gene's germline CDR1 is SGHRS and CDR2 YFSETQ. The CDR3 contains 14 residues. The CDR3 loop is CASMGGAGGPEQYF. The DNA for the CDR3 is TGCGCCAGCATGGGTGGAGCGGGGGGCCCCGAGCAGTACTTC.

This chain connects TRBV7-9 to TRBJ2-3, with D possibly called TRBD1 or TRBD2 (5 bases each). CDR1 and CDR2 from the germline V gene are SEHNR and FQNEAQ (reference sequence). The V gene lost 6 bases and the J gene lost 3 bases, with 22 bases spanning the gap. CDR3 length: 17 amino acids. CDR3 DNA: TGTGCCAGCAGTCGCCAATTGGGTAGGGGAGTGACAGATACGCAGTATTTT. Translation gives CASSRQLGRGVTDTQYF. Supplemented by reference TRBV7-9 and TRBJ2-3, the full variable domain reads DTGVSQNPRHKITKRGQNVTFRCDPISEHNRLYWYRQTLGQGPEFLTYFQNEAQLEKSRLLSDRFSAERPKGSFSTLEIQRTEQGDSAMYLCASSRQLGRGVTDTQYFGPGTRLTVL.